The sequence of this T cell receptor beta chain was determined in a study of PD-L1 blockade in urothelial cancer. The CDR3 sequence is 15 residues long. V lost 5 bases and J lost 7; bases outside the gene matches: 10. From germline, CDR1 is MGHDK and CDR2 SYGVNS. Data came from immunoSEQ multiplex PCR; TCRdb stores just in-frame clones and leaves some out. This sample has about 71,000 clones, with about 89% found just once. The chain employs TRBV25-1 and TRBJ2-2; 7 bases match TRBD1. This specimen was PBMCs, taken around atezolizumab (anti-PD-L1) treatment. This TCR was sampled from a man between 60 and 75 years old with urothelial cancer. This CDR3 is CASSSMTGMGGELFF. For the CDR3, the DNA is TGTGCCAGCAGTTCTATGACAGGGATGGGCGGGGAGCTGTTTTTT. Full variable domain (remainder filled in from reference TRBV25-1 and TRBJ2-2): EADIYQTPRYLVIGTGKKITLECSQTMGHDKMYWYQQDPGMELHLIHYSYGVNSTEKGDLSSESTVSRIRTEHFPLTLESARPSHTSQYLCASSSMTGMGGELFFGEGSRLTVL.